Here is one T cell receptor (beta chain) with its context. The data stem from a study of blood T cell repertoires in COVID-19. Study-level background: Spain, Italy and the United States supplied samples that represented acute and convalescent COVID-19. PBMCs, B-cell-depleted T cells, or T cells were the source of the cDNA or gDNA that made up the material.

Cohorts were assigned according to the clinical history that participants reported. Trimming shortened V by 1 base and J by 3 bases, and 18 bases separated the two germline ends. Germline CDR1 and CDR2: SGHAT and FQNNGV. CDR3 size: 18 residues. In the authors' workflow: Nucleated cell number was recorded as an estimate derived from reference gene primer amplification. Measured with immunoSEQ multiplex PCR; TCRdb has only the in-frame clones, and not every one. V, J and clone size derive from that table, while D and trimming were established from the DNA sequence. The top ten hold approximately 4% of the sample, which has a few hundred thousand clones, about 81% seen once.

The sequencing sample was made of PBMCs or T cells enriched from blood (not recorded which). The sequence derives from a man aged 30-40 years with acute COVID-19. The chain couples TRBV11-2 to TRBJ2-2; D might be TRBD2 (6 bases). The CDR3 loop reads CASSLGRDFWAHTGELFF. The CDR3 DNA reads as TGTGCCAGCAGCTTAGGACGGGACTTCTGGGCGCACACCGGGGAGCTGTTTTTT.